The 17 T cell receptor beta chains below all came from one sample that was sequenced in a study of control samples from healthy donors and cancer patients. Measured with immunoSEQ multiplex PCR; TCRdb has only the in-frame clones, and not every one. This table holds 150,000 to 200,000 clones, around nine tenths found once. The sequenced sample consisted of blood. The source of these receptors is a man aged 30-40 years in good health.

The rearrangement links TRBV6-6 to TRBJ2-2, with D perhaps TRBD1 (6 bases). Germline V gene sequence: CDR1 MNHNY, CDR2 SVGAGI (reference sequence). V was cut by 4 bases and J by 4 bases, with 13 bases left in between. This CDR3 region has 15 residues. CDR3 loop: CASSLQGPSTGELFF. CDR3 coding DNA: TGTGCCAGCAGTTTACAGGGCCCCTCCACCGGGGAGCTGTTTTTT.

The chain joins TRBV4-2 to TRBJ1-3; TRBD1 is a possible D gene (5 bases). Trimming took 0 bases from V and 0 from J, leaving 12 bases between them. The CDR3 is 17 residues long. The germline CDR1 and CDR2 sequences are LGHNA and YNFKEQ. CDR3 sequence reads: CASSQDWGGFSGNTIYF. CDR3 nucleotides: TGTGCCAGCAGCCAAGATTGGGGGGGGTTCTCTGGAAACACCATATATTTT.

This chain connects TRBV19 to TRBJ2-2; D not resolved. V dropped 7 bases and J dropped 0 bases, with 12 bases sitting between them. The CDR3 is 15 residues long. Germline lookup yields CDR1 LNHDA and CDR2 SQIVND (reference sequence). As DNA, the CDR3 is TGTGCCAGTAAGTCACAATCAGCGAACACCGGGGAGCTGTTTTTT. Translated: CASKSQSANTGELFF.

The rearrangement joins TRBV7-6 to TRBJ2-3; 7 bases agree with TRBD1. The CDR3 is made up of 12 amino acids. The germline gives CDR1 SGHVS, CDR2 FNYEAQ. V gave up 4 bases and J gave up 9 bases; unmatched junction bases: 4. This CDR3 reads CASSSRQGTQYF. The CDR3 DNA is TGTGCCAGCAGCTCTCGACAGGGCACGCAGTATTTT. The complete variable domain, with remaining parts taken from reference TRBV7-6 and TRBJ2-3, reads GAGVSQSPRYKVTKRGQDVALRCDPISGHVSLYWYRQALGQGPEFLTYFNYEAQQDKSGLPNDRFSAERPEGSISTLTIQRTEQRDSAMYRCASSSRQGTQYFGPGTRLTVL.

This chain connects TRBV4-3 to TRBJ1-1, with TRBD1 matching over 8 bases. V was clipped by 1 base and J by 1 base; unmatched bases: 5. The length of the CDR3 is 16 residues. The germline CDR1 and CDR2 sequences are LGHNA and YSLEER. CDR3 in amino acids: CASSQAGGARNTEAFF. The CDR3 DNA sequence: TGCGCCAGCAGCCAAGCAGGGGGCGCAAGGAACACTGAAGCTTTCTTT.

Here the CDR3 reads CASRGAGASTEQFF. As DNA, the CDR3 is TGCGCCAGCAGAGGAGCGGGAGCCTCCACTGAGCAGTTCTTC. This chain uses TRBV10-2 with TRBJ2-1; TRBD2 matches 8 bases. The trim removed 6 bases at V and 9 bases at J, leaving 10 bases unmatched. This CDR3 comprises 14 residues. Germline CDR1 and CDR2: WSHSY and SAAADI.

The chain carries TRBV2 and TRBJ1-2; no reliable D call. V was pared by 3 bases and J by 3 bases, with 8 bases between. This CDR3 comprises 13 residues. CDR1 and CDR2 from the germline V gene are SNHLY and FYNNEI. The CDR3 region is CASSEQADYGYTF. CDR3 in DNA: TGTGCCAGCAGTGAGCAGGCAGACTATGGCTACACCTTC.

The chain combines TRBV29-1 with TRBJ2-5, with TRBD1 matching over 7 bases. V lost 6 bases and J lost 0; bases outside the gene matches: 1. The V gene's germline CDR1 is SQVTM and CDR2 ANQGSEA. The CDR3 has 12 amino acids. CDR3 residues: CSVGQHQETQYF. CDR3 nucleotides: TGCAGCGTGGGACAGCACCAAGAGACCCAGTACTTC.

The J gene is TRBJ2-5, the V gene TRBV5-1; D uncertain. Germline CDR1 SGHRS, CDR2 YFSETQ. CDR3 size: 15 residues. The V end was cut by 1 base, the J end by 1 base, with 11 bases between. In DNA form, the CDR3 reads TGCGCCAGCAGCTTGAACCGGGCTTTCCAAGAGACCCAGTACTTC. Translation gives CASSLNRAFQETQYF.

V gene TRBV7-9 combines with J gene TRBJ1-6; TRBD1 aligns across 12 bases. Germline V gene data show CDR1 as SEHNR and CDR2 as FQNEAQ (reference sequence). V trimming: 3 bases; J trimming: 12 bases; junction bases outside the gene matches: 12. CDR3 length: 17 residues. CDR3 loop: CASSFPNYGTGGQPLHF. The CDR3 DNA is TGTGCCAGCAGCTTCCCGAATTATGGGACAGGGGGCCAACCCCTCCACTTT.

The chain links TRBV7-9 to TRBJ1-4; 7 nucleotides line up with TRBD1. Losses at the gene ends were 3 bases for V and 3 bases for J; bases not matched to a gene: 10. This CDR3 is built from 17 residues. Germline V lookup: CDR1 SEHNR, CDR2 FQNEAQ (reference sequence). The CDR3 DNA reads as TGTGCCAGCAGCTTCTTTCAGGGGGTCGGGGCTAATGAAAAACTGTTTTTT. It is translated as CASSFFQGVGANEKLFF.

The CDR3: CASSQEGGRNQPQHF. CDR3 DNA sequence: TGCGCCAGCAGCCAAGAAGGGGGTAGGAATCAGCCCCAGCATTTT. The chain combines TRBV4-3 with TRBJ1-5; a possible D gene is TRBD1 (6 bases). This CDR3 region has 15 residues. Germline assignment: CDR1 LGHNA and CDR2 YSLEER. Trimming shortened V by 0 bases and J by 4 bases, and 10 bases separated the two germline ends.

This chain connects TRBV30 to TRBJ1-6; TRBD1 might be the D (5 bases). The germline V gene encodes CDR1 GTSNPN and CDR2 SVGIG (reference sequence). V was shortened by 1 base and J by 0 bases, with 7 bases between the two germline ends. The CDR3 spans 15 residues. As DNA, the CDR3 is TGTGCCTGGAGTGGGGGGAGCTCCTATAATTCACCCCTCCACTTT. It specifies CAWSGGSSYNSPLHF.

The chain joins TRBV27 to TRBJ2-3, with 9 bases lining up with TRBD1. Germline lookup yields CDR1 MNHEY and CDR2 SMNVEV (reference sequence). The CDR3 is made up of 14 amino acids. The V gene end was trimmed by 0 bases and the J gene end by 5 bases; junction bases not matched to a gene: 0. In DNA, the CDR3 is TGTGCCAGCAGTTTATCGGGACAGGGAGATACGCAGTATTTT. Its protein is CASSLSGQGDTQYF.

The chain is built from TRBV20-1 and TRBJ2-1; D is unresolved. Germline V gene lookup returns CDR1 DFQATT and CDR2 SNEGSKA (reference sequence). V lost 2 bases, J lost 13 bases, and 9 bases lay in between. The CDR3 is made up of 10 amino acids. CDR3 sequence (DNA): TGCAGTGCTAGAATGCATCACCAGTTCTTC. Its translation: CSARMHHQFF.

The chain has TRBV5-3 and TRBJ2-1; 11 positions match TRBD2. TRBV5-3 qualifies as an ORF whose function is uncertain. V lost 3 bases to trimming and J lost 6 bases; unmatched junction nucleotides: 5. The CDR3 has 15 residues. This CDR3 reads CARSSLAGAGNEQFF. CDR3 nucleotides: TGTGCCAGAAGCTCACTAGCGGGAGCTGGCAATGAGCAGTTCTTC.

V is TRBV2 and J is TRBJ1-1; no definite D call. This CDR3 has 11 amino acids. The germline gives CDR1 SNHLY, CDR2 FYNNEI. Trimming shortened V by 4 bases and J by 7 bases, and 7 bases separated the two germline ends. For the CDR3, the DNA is TGTGCCAGCAGTGGGGCAGTTGAAGCTTTCTTT. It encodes CASSGAVEAFF.